This T cell receptor (beta chain) came from a study of blood T cell repertoires in COVID-19. Study context: Sample material is recorded as cDNA or gDNA derived from T cells, B-cell-depleted T cells, or PBMCs.

Produced via immunoSEQ multiplex PCR; TCRdb's table is partial and in-frame only. Here the sample spans tens of thousands of clones, 90% being singletons. There are 16 residues in the CDR3. Trimming took 4 bases from V and 1 from J; bases not matched to a gene: 3. CDR1 is LGHDT, CDR2 YNNKEL, per germline (reference sequence). The rearrangement uses TRBV3-1 (or the pseudogene TRBV3-2) and TRBJ2-3; 12 positions agree with TRBD2. The clonotype originates from a human donor in a cohort sampled during active COVID-19. The specimen was peripheral blood. The CDR3 region is CASSPSGRAGTDTQYF. The CDR3 region has the DNA TGTGCCAGCAGCCCTAGCGGGAGGGCCGGCACAGATACGCAGTATTTT.